The rows below give T cell receptor beta chains drawn from one sample of a study of monozygotic twins with inflammatory bowel disease. For each CDR3 protein, TCRdb gives one entry from its re-call of the 5' RACE reads, without DNA. The sample shows a few hundred thousand distinct CDR3 sequences, and just over 2.5% sits with its ten largest clones. Sequenced input: blood. The source is a human donor with ulcerative colitis or Crohn's disease, or a healthy co-twin of an affected twin (not recorded which). Both conserved end residues are part of each CDR3.

len	v_gene	j_gene	CDR3aa
14	TRBV9	TRBJ1-5	CASSVESSNQPQHF
12	TRBV3-1	TRBJ1-1	CASRRGNTEAFF
15	TRBV20-1	TRBJ2-7	CSARSWGDFPYEQYF
11	TRBV30	TRBJ2-2	CAWRVTGELFF
13	TRBV2	TRBJ1-1	CASSEPPNTEAFF
15	TRBV28	TRBJ1-6	CASSLWGNGRSPLHF
13	TRBV5-1	TRBJ2-5	CASTGLAEETQYF
16	TRBV7-2	TRBJ2-5	CASSLVLAGGGETQYF
16	TRBV6-1	TRBJ1-2	CASSPGASRQGNGYTF
16	TRBV5-1	TRBJ2-1	CASSFLPESSYNEQFF
15	TRBV5-1	TRBJ1-1	CASSLGAGTGTEAFF
14	TRBV5-1	TRBJ2-1	CASSLKDSYNEQFF
17	TRBV5-1	TRBJ2-2	CASSFSPQTSGTGELFF
14	TRBV6-5	TRBJ1-5	CASSSDGTNQPQHF
12	TRBV6-6	TRBJ2-1	CASSYSADEQFF
15	TRBV7-2	TRBJ1-1	CASSFDRVRIPEAFF
14	TRBV20-1	TRBJ2-5	CSARRDRTQETQYF
15	TRBV11-2	TRBJ2-7	CASSFGQVSGYEQYF
12	TRBV5-6	TRBJ2-7	CASSLRAGEQYF
14	TRBV6-6	TRBJ1-5	CASSYIHSNQPQHF
15	TRBV20-1	TRBJ2-7	CSAIPRGRGSYEQYF
14	TRBV20-1	TRBJ1-5	CSANEGWSNQPQHF
15	TRBV12-3/TRBV12-4	TRBJ1-1	CASSFTRGRETEAFF
14	TRBV6-1	TRBJ2-5	CATALGGVQETQYF
15	TRBV7-3	TRBJ1-1	CASSLMPGGGTEAFF
15	TRBV20-1	TRBJ2-1	CSANPGQGGADEQFF
14	TRBV6-1	TRBJ2-1	CASSPGGENNEQFF
13	TRBV5-1	TRBJ2-2	CASSPVNTGELFF
16	TRBV5-1	TRBJ2-2	CASSLAFRGRTGELFF
13	TRBV5-1	TRBJ2-7	CASTRRQGDEQYF
13	TRBV20-1	TRBJ2-3	CGATGQGTDTQYF
17	TRBV4-2	TRBJ1-6	CASSQDVGSPLNSPLHF
13	TRBV3-1	TRBJ2-5	CASRTLSQETQYF
15	TRBV5-1	TRBJ2-3	CASSTGVNWADTQYF
15	TRBV6-5	TRBJ2-1	CASSYSIGGNNEQFF
13	TRBV29-1	TRBJ2-5	CSVEIGGSETQYF
17	TRBV6-2/TRBV6-3	TRBJ2-1	CASSYGTSGGAYNEQFF
13	TRBV6-5	TRBJ2-5	CASSRRRKETQYF
17	TRBV2	TRBJ2-7	CASGGGWGQGFSYEQYF
18	TRBV6-5	TRBJ1-6	CASSYGTGISSYNSPLHF
15	TRBV7-9	TRBJ1-1	CASSLGSGGWTEAFF
14	TRBV2	TRBJ2-7	CASRRDGNSYEQYF
13	TRBV6-2/TRBV6-3	TRBJ2-5	CASSWTGSKTQYF
15	TRBV6-2/TRBV6-3	TRBJ1-2	CASSYSQGSSYGYTF
12	TRBV7-9	TRBJ2-5	CAVQGKQETQYF
14	TRBV7-8	TRBJ2-1	CASVSRGGLDEQFF
16	TRBV7-2	TRBJ1-5	CASSVLGTGTHQPQHF
15	TRBV12-3/TRBV12-4	TRBJ2-3	CASSFIDGRTDTQYF
14	TRBV3-1	TRBJ2-1	CASSQDVEYNEQFF
15	TRBV4-3	TRBJ2-1	CASSQDSSSYNEQFF
15	TRBV5-1	TRBJ2-7	CASSLLDRVTKEQYF
15	TRBV11-2	TRBJ2-1	CASSLGGSTYNEQFF
14	TRBV7-9	TRBJ1-4	CASSTRGGDEKLFF
13	TRBV5-1	TRBJ2-7	CASSFGSDYEQYF